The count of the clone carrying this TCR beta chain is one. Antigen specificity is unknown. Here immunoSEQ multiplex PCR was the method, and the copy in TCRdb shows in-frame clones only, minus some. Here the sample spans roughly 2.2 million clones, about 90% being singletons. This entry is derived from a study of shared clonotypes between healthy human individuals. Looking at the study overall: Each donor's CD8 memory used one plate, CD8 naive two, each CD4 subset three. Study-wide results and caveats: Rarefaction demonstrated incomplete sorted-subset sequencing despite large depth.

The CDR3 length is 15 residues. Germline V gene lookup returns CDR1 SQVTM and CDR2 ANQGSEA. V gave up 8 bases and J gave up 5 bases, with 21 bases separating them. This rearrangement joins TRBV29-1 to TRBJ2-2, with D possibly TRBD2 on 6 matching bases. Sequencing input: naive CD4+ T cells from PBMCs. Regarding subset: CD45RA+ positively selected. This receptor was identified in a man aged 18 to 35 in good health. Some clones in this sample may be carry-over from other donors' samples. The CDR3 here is CSRGAGFPGTGELFF. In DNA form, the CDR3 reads TGCAGCCGAGGCGCGGGATTCCCGGGGACCGGGGAGCTGTTTTTT.